This TCR beta chain is drawn from a study of T cells in Graves' hyperthyroidism and ophthalmopathy. Amplification yielded TCR beta CDR3 regions, with RNA transcripts as the source. HTBI primers were used for first-round RT-PCR of the TCR CDR3. From the multiplex PCR reads, TCRdb called clonotypes with MiXCR, one entry per CDR3 protein. The sample lists roughly 660,000 distinct CDR3 sequences, approximately 15% occurring once. Study results and limitations: Through a model of 13 V-J features, ophthalmopathy was separated from stable hyperthyroidism.

Clinical symptoms, serum thyroxine and TRAb, thyroid ultrasound and orbital computed tomography were used for the diagnoses. The PBMCs studied were ones that came from roughly 9.4 ml fresh peripheral blood. In the case of this clonotype: Its antigen is not known.

The CDR3 extends over 14 amino acids. Per the germline V gene, CDR1 is SQVTM and CDR2 is ANQGSEA. V gave up 7 bases and J gave up 7 bases; unmatched junction bases: 5. The sequenced sample consisted of blood. This chain links TRBV29-1 with TRBJ2-1; TRBD2 matches 15 bases. The receptor was isolated from a man in his fifties or sixties with Graves' hyperthyroidism. The CDR3 bases are TGCAGCGCCATCGGGACTAGCGGGAGGAATGAGCAGTTCTTC. Translated: CSAIGTSGRNEQFF.